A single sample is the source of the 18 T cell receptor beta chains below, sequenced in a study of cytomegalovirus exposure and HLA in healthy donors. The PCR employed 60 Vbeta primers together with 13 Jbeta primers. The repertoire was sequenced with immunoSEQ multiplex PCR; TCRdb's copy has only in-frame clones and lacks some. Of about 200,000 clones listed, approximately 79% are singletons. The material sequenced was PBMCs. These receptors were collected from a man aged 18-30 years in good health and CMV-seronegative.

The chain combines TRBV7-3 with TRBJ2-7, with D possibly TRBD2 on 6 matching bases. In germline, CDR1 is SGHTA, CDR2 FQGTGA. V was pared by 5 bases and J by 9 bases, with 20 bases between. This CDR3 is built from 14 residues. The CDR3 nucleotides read TGTGCCAGCAGCCCCTCCCCGGGTAGCGGTGTGCAGTACTTC. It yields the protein CASSPSPGSGVQYF. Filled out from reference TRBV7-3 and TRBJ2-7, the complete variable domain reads GAGVSQTPSNKVTEKGKYVELRCDPISGHTALYWYRQSLGQGPEFLIYFQGTGAADDSGLPNDRFFAVRPEGSVSTLKIQRTERGDSAVYLCASSPSPGSGVQYFGPGTRLTVT.

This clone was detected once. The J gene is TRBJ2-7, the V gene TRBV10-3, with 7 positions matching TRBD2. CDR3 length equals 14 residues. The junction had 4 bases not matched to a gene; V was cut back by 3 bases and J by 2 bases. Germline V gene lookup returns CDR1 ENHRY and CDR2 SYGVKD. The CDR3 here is CAISDGGGPYEQYF. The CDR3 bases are TGTGCCATCAGTGACGGGGGAGGGCCCTACGAGCAGTACTTC.

In DNA form, the CDR3 reads TGTGCCAGCAGCGTCCGGACTAGCGGATCCCCCTACGAGCAGTACTTC. It is translated as CASSVRTSGSPYEQYF. The V and J genes are TRBV21-1 and TRBJ2-7; the table's D call of TRBD2 was not tested on the DNA. TRBV21-1 is a known pseudogene. This CDR3 is 16 amino acids long.

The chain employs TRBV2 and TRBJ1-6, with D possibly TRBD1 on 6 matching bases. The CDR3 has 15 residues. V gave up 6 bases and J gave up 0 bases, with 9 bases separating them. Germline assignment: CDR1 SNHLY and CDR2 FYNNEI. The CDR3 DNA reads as TGTGCCAGCAGCAGGGGAAGCTCCTATAATTCACCCCTCCACTTT. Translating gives CASSRGSSYNSPLHF.

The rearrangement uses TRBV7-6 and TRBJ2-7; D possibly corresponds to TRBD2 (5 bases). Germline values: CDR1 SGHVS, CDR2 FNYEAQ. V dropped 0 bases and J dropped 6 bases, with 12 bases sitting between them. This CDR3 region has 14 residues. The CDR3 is CASSLASRESEQYF. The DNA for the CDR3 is TGTGCCAGCAGCTTAGCGTCGAGGGAGAGCGAGCAGTACTTC.

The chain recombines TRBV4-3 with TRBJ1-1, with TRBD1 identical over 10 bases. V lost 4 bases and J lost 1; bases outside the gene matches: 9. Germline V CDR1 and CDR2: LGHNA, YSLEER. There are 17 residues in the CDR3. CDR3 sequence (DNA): TGCGCCAGCAGCCCCGTGGGACAGGGGTCGGGGAACACTGAAGCTTTCTTT. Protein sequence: CASSPVGQGSGNTEAFF.

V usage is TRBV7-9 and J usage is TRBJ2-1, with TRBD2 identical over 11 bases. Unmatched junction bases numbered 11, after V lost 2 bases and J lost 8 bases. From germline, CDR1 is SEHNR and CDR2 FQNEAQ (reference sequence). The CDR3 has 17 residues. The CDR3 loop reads CASSLLPGLAALDEQFF. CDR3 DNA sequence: TGTGCCAGCAGCTTACTTCCGGGACTAGCGGCCTTAGATGAGCAGTTCTTC. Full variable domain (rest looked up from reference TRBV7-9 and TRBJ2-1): DTGVSQNPRHKITKRGQNVTFRCDPISEHNRLYWYRQTLGQGPEFLTYFQNEAQLEKSRLLSDRFSAERPKGSFSTLEIQRTEQGDSAMYLCASSLLPGLAALDEQFFGPGTRLTVL.

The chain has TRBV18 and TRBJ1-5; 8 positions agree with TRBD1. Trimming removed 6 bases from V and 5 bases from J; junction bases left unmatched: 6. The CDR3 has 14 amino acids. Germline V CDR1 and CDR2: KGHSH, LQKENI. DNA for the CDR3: TGTGCCAGCTCGCCGGGACAGGACCATCAGCCCCAGCATTTT. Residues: CASSPGQDHQPQHF.

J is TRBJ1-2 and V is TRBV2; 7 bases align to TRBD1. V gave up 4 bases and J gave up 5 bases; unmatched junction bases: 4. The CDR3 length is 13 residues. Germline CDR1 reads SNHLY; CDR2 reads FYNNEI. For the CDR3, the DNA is TGTGCCAGCAGTGGCCTCAGGGGGTATGGCTACACCTTC. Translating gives CASSGLRGYGYTF.

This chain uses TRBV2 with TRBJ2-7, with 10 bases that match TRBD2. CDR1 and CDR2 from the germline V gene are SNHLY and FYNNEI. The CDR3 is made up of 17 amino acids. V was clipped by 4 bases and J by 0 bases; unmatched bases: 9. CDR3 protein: CASSASGRTSGSYEQYF. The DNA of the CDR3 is TGTGCCAGCAGTGCCTCGGGGAGGACTAGCGGCTCCTACGAGCAGTACTTC.

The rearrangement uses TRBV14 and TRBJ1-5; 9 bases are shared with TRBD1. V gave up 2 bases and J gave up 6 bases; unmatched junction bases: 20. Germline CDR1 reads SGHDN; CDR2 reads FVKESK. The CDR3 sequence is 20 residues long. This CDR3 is CASSQIRKIRGTGYGQPQHF. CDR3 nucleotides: TGTGCCAGCAGCCAAATCAGGAAAATTAGGGGGACAGGGTATGGTCAGCCCCAGCATTTT.

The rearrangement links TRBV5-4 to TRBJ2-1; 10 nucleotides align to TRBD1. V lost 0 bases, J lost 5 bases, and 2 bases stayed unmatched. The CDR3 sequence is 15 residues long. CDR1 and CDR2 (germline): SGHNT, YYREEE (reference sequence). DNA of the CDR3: TGTGCCAGCAGCTTGGGACAGGGGGCCCACAATGAGCAGTTCTTC. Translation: CASSLGQGAHNEQFF. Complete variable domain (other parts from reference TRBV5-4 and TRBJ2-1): ETGVTQSPTHLIKTRGQQVTLRCSSQSGHNTVSWYQQALGQGPQFIFQYYREEENGRGNFPPRFSGLQFPNYSSELNVNALELDDSALYLCASSLGQGAHNEQFFGPGTRLTVL.

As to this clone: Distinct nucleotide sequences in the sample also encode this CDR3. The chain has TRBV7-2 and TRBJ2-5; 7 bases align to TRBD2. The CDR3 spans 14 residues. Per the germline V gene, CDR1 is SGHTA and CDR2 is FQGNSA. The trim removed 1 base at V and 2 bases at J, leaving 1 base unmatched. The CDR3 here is CASSLVGGQETQYF. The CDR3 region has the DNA TGTGCCAGCAGCTTAGTGGGGGGGCAAGAGACCCAGTACTTC.

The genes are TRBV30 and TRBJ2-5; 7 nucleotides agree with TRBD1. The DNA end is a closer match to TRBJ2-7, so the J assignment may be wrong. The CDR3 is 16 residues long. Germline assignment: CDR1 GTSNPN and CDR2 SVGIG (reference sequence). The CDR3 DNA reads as TGTGCCTGGAACCCCAGACCGACAGGGACCGCCTACGAGCAGTACTTC. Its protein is CAWNPRPTGTAYEQYF.

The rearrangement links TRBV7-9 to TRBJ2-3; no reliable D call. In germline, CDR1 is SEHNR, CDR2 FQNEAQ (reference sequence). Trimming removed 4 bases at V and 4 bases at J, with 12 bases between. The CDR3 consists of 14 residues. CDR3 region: CASSSPQKSDTQYF. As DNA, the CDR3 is TGTGCCAGCAGCTCGCCCCAGAAGTCAGATACGCAGTATTTT.

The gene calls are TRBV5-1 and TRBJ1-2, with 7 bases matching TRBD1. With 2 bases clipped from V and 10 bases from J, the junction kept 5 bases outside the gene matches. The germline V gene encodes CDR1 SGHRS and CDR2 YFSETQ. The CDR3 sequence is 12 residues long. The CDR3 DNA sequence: TGCGCCAGCAGCTTTCAGGGGGATGACTACACCTTC. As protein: CASSFQGDDYTF. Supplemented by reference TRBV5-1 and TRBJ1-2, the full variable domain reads KAGVTQTPRYLIKTRGQQVTLSCSPISGHRSVSWYQQTPGQGLQFLFEYFSETQRNKGNFPGRFSGRQFSNSRSEMNVSTLELGDSALYLCASSFQGDDYTFGSGTRLTVV.

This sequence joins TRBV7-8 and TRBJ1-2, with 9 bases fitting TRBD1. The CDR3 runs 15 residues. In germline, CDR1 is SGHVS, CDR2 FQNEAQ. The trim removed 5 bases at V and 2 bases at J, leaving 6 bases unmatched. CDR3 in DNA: TGTGCCAGCAGCCCGGGACAGGGCAGCAACTATGGCTACACCTTC. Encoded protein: CASSPGQGSNYGYTF.

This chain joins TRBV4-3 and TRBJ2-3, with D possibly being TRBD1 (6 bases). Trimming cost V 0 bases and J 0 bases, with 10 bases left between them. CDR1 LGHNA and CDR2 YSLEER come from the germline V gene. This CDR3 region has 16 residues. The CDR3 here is CASSQDGGRSTDTQYF. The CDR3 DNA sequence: TGCGCCAGCAGCCAAGATGGGGGCAGAAGCACAGATACGCAGTATTTT.